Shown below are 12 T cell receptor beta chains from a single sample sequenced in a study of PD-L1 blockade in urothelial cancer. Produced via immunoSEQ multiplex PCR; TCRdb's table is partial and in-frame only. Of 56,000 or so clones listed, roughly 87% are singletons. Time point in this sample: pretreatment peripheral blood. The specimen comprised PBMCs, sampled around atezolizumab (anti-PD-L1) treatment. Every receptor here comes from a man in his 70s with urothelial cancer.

This CDR3 reads CAISGGQGNYGYTF. Here the CDR3 DNA reads TGTGCCATCAGTGGGGGACAGGGGAACTATGGCTACACCTTC. The rearrangement joins TRBV10-3 to TRBJ1-2; TRBD1 matches at 10 bases. V dropped 4 bases and J dropped 2; count of bases not matched to a gene: 1. Germline CDR1 reads ENHRY; CDR2 reads SYGVKD. The CDR3 covers 14 residues.

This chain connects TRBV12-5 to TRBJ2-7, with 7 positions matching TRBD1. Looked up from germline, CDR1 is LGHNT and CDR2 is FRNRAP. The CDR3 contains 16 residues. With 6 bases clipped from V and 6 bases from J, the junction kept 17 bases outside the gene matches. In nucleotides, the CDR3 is TGTGCTAGTGGCCCCTCCCACAGGGGCCTAATTTGCGAGCAGTACTTC. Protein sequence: CASGPSHRGLICEQYF.

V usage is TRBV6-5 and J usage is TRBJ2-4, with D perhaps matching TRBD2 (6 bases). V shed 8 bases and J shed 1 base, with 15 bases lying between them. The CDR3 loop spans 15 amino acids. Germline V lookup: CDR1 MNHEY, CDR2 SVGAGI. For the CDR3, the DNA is TGTGCCAGCCGAGGGCGGGGACTTGCCAAAAACATTCAGTACTTC. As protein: CASRGRGLAKNIQYF.

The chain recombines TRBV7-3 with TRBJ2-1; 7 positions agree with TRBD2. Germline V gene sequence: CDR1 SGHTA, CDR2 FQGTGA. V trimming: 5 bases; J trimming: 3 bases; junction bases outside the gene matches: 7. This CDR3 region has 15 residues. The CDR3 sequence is CASSHTGGGYNEQFF. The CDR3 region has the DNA TGTGCCAGCAGCCACACGGGGGGAGGCTACAATGAGCAGTTCTTC.

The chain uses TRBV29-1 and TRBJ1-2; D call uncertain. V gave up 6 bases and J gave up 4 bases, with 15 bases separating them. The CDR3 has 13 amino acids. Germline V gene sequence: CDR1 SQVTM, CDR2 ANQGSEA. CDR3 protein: CSVTGDTFYGYTF. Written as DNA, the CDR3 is TGCAGCGTCACCGGCGACACCTTCTATGGCTACACCTTC.

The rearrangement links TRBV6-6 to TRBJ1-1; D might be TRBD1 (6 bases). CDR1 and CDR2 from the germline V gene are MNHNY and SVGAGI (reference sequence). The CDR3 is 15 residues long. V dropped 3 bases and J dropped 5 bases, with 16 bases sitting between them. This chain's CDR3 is CASSYSSQGLTEAFF. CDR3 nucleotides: TGTGCCAGCAGTTATTCCAGCCAGGGGCTAACTGAAGCTTTCTTT.

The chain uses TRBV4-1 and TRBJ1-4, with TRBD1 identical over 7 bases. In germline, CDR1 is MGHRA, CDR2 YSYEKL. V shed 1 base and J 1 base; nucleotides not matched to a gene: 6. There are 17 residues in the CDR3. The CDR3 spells CASSQGDRRITNEKLFF. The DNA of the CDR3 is TGCGCCAGCAGCCAAGGGGACAGAAGGATAACTAATGAAAAACTGTTTTTT.

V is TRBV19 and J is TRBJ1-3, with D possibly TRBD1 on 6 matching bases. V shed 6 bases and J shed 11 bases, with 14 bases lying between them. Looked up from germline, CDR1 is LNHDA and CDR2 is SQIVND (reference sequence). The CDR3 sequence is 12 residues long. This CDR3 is CASSQSDSAIYF. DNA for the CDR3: TGTGCCAGTAGCCAATCGGACAGCGCCATATATTTT.

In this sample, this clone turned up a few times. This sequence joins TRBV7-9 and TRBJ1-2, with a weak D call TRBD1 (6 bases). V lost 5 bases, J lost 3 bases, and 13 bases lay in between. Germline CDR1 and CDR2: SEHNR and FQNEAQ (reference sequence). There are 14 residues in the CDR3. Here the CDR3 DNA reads TGTGCCAGCAGCCCGCTGGGGGGGCACTATGGCTACACCTTC. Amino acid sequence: CASSPLGGHYGYTF.

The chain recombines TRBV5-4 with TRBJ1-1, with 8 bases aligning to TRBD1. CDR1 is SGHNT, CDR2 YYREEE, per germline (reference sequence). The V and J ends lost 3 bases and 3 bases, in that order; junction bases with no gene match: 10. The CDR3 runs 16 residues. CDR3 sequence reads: CASSSDPTGGYTEAFF. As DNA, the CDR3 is TGTGCCAGCAGCTCAGACCCCACAGGGGGGTACACTGAAGCTTTCTTT.

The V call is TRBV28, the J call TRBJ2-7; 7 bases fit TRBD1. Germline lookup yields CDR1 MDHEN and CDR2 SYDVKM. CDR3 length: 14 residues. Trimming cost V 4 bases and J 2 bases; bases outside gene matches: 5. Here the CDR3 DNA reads TGTGCCAGCAGTTCCTGGACAGGTACCTACGAGCAGTACTTC. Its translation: CASSSWTGTYEQYF.

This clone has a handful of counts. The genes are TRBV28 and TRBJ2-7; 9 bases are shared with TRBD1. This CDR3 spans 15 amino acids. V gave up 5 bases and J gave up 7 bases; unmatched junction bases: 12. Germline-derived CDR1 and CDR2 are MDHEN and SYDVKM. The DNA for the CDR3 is TGTGCCAGCAGTGTCTCCGGGACAGGGCCGGATGAGCAGTACTTC. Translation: CASSVSGTGPDEQYF.